The source of this T cell receptor (beta chain) is a study of blood T cell repertoires in COVID-19. Germline CDR1 and CDR2: SEHNR and FQNEAQ (reference sequence). Trimming cost V 5 bases and J 1 base, with 8 bases left between them. This CDR3 region has 13 residues. This clone came up once. Everyone who took part was roughly 18 to 89 years old, and they came from about 23 US areas. Original analysis: Nucleated cell counts were estimated from reference gene primer amplification. TCRdb's table, derived via immunoSEQ multiplex PCR, lists solely in-frame clones and lacks some. The DNA was the basis for D and trimming; V, J and clone size are from that table. This table has 200,000 to 250,000 clones, approximately 80% appearing once.

The V and J genes are TRBV7-9 and TRBJ1-1; maybe TRBD1 (6 bases). Sequenced sample: PBMCs or T cells enriched from blood (not recorded which). The receptor was isolated from a woman aged 40 to 50 with acute COVID-19. The CDR3 sequence is CASSLQGNTEAFF. CDR3 in DNA: TGTGCCAGCAGCCTACAGGGGAACACTGAAGCTTTCTTT.